Below, 10 T cell receptor beta chains from the same sample are listed, as sequenced in a study of type 1 regulatory T cells. These receptors lack a known antigen. A single record per CDR3 protein comes from TCRdb applying MiXCR to the reads. The data hold roughly 71,000 distinct CDR3 sequences, with roughly three fifths observed a single time. The material sequenced was cultured T cells, either the whole culture or a sorted T cell fraction (not recorded which). Stated subset: Tr1-enriched cell product generated in vitro against host alloantigens. All receptors come from a human donor in good health.

The rearrangement joins TRBV3-1 to TRBJ2-4; no definite D call. Germline loops: CDR1 LGHDT, CDR2 YNNKEL (reference sequence). The CDR3 consists of 15 residues. V lost 2 bases and J lost 11, with 19 bases in between. The DNA for the CDR3 is TGTGCCAGCAGCCAAACGTGGGGAAGGGTTTCAGTTCAGTACTTC. Translating it yields CASSQTWGRVSVQYF.

V and J are TRBV20-1 and TRBJ2-1, with 13 bases aligning to TRBD2. V lost 5 bases, J lost 7 bases, and 8 bases stayed unmatched. From germline, CDR1 is DFQATT and CDR2 SNEGSKA (reference sequence). There are 15 residues in the CDR3. The CDR3 loop reads CSAPSGTSGVNEQFF. Here the CDR3 DNA reads TGCAGTGCTCCCTCCGGGACTAGCGGGGTGAATGAGCAGTTCTTC.

J is TRBJ2-3 and V is TRBV20-1; 9 bases agree with TRBD2. Germline CDR1 and CDR2: DFQATT and SNEGSKA (reference sequence). CDR3 length equals 13 residues. V shed 5 bases and J 6 bases; nucleotides not matched to a gene: 6. CDR3 protein: CSAPSGTLDTQYF. DNA of the CDR3: TGCAGTGCTCCTAGCGGGACGTTGGATACGCAGTATTTT.

This clonotype was seen a handful of times. V is TRBV4-1 and J is TRBJ1-1, with D uncertain. Germline V gene sequence: CDR1 MGHRA, CDR2 YSYEKL. V shed 1 base and J shed 6 bases, with 18 bases lying between them. The CDR3 loop spans 16 amino acids. CDR3 sequence reads: CASSQGYTAGRPEAFF. For the CDR3, the DNA is TGCGCCAGCAGCCAAGGGTACACAGCGGGTCGGCCTGAAGCTTTCTTT.

V gene TRBV20-1 combines with J gene TRBJ2-7; TRBD1 is a possible D gene (6 bases). Germline V CDR1 and CDR2: DFQATT, SNEGSKA (reference sequence). V dropped 2 bases and J dropped 1 base, with 12 bases sitting between them. The CDR3 loop spans 14 amino acids. In DNA form, the CDR3 reads TGCAGTGCTAGAAACAGGGTAAATTCCTACGAGCAGTACTTC. It translates to CSARNRVNSYEQYF.

This chain connects TRBV2 to TRBJ2-7; TRBD2 agrees at 10 bases. Per the germline V gene, CDR1 is SNHLY and CDR2 is FYNNEI. V was clipped by 6 bases and J by 4 bases; unmatched bases: 6. This CDR3 region has 14 residues. The CDR3 here is CASRPGLAIYEQYF. The CDR3 DNA is TGTGCCAGCAGGCCGGGACTAGCGATTTACGAGCAGTACTTC.

Remarks on this clonotype: No conserved phenylalanine or tryptophan ends this CDR3, so it is likely a read error. This chain connects TRBV4-1 to TRBJ1-5; 11 nucleotides line up with TRBD1. CDR1 and CDR2 from the germline V gene are MGHRA and YSYEKL. J gave up 4 bases and V 1 base, and 3 bases lay outside the gene matches. This CDR3 is 16 amino acids long. CDR3 DNA sequence: TGCGCCAGCAGCCAAGTGGGACAGGGGGGTAATCAGCCCCAGCATTAT. This encodes CASSQVGQGGNQPQHY.

The chain uses TRBV20-1 and TRBJ2-3, with 9 bases fitting TRBD2. There are 14 residues in the CDR3. Trimming removed 8 bases from V and 4 bases from J; junction bases left unmatched: 10. Germline V gene sequence: CDR1 DFQATT, CDR2 SNEGSKA (reference sequence). Written as DNA, the CDR3 is TGCAGTCACCAGACTAGCGGAGTTTCAGATACGCAGTATTTT. Translation gives CSHQTSGVSDTQYF.

Turning to this clonotype: A junction boundary mismatches the germline segment, possibly from a read error. This rearrangement joins TRBV6-2 or TRBV6-3 to TRBJ1-5, with 10 nucleotides matching TRBD1. The CDR3 contains 16 residues. Germline V gene lookup returns CDR1 MNHEY and CDR2 SVGEGT. The CDR3 is CTSSYSGTGAPQPQHF. The DNA of the CDR3 is TGTACCAGCAGTTACTCGGGGACAGGGGCTCCTCAGCCCCAGCATTTT.

This clonotype was picked up a small number of times. The chain links TRBV28 to TRBJ1-3, with D uncertain. The germline V and J ends were trimmed by 6 bases and 1 base, with 4 bases remaining between them. The CDR3 has 12 amino acids. Germline loops: CDR1 MDHEN, CDR2 SYDVKM. The CDR3 loop reads CASRPSGNTIYF. In DNA form, the CDR3 reads TGTGCCAGCAGGCCATCTGGAAACACCATATATTTT.